This paragraph covers one T cell receptor (beta chain) sequence. The data derive from a study of blood T cell repertoires in COVID-19. The CDR3 sequence is 16 residues long. The table came from immunoSEQ multiplex PCR; TCRdb's copy has only in-frame clones and leaves some out. Among over 200,000 clones listed, over 80% were seen once. This clonotype was sampled from a man younger than 30 with acute COVID-19. Input material: PBMCs or T cells enriched from blood (not recorded which). This chain joins TRBV21-1 and TRBJ1-5. TRBV21-1 represents a pseudogene. The chain's CDR3 is CASSKLGGSDHQPQHF. DNA for the CDR3: TGTGCCAGCAGCAAACTAGGAGGCAGTGACCATCAGCCCCAGCATTTT.